The 23 T cell receptor beta chains below come from one sample, sequenced in a study of OX40 agonist ivuxolimab in advanced cancers. Library prep was done by the immunoSEQ multiplex PCR assay. Drawn from immuneACCESS, this table holds only the in-frame rearrangements with V and J called that TCRdb kept. Clones are partly lost; checked studies trace under half to an unresolved V gene and leave the rest unexplained. Present in this sample are about 100,000 clones, 85% to 90% of which were seen just once. Jointly, the top ten make up around 1.5% of the sample. Sample: CD4+ or CD8+ T cells sorted from blood, taken in a trial of the OX40 agonist ivuxolimab. These receptor sequences come from an adult with an advanced solid tumor such as melanoma, head and neck, liver or kidney cancer.

The chain joins TRBV27 to TRBJ2-3, with TRBD1 identical over 9 bases. The CDR3 length is 15 residues. Per the germline V gene, CDR1 is MNHEY and CDR2 is SMNVEV (reference sequence). V lost 6 bases to trimming and J lost 3 bases; unmatched junction nucleotides: 7. CDR3 sequence reads: CASRLTGGGTDTQYF. The CDR3 DNA sequence: TGTGCCAGCAGACTGACAGGGGGGGGGACAGATACGCAGTATTTT.

This sequence joins TRBV15 and TRBJ2-3; no clear D. The germline V and J ends were trimmed by 0 bases and 0 bases, with 7 bases remaining between them. The CDR3 loop spans 15 amino acids. CDR1 is LNHNV, CDR2 YYDKDF, per germline (reference sequence). The CDR3 DNA reads as TGTGCCACCAGCAGAGATTTCGGGAGCACAGATACGCAGTATTTT. This gives the protein CATSRDFGSTDTQYF.

V gene TRBV27 combines with J gene TRBJ2-5, with D perhaps TRBD1 (6 bases). Between the trimmed V and J ends, which lost 5 bases and 0 bases, there was a span of 13 bases. The length of the CDR3 is 15 residues. The germline CDR1 and CDR2 sequences are MNHEY and SMNVEV (reference sequence). DNA for the CDR3: TGTGCCAGCAGTCGTAACAGGGTCTACCAAGAGACCCAGTACTTC. Residues: CASSRNRVYQETQYF.

A word on this clone: Other DNA sequences in this specimen translate into the identical CDR3. The chain has TRBV6-5 and TRBJ2-5, with 7 nucleotides matching TRBD2. Unmatched junction bases numbered 0, after V lost 0 bases and J lost 2 bases. The CDR3 contains 14 residues. Germline assignment: CDR1 MNHEY and CDR2 SVGAGI. The CDR3 DNA sequence: TGTGCCAGCAGTTACTCGGGAGGGCAAGAGACCCAGTACTTC. Protein sequence: CASSYSGGQETQYF.

The genes are TRBV21-1 and TRBJ2-1. TRBV21-1 is designated a pseudogene. The CDR3 contains 15 residues. CDR3 region: CASSKASTPYNEQFF. Here the CDR3 DNA reads TGTGCCAGCAGCAAAGCCTCAACCCCCTACAATGAGCAGTTCTTC.

CDR3 region: CASSLDGYSYNSPLHF. For the CDR3, the DNA is TGTGCCAGCAGTCTGGACGGTTACTCCTATAATTCACCCCTCCACTTT. The gene calls are TRBV27 and TRBJ1-6; D is uncertain. Germline CDR1 MNHEY, CDR2 SMNVEV (reference sequence). The length of the CDR3 is 16 residues. Trimming removed 5 bases from V and 0 bases from J, with 11 bases in between.

This chain connects TRBV5-4 to TRBJ2-2; tentatively, D is TRBD1 (8 bases). Germline V CDR1 and CDR2: SGHNT, YYREEE (reference sequence). This CDR3 has 16 amino acids. Deletions cut 1 base from V and 5 bases from J, with 15 bases between. DNA of the CDR3: TGTGCCAGCAGCTTGATCTCACAGGGGGGGACCGGGGAGCTGTTTTTT. This gives the protein CASSLISQGGTGELFF.

The chain employs TRBV5-1 and TRBJ2-7, with D hard to call. In germline, CDR1 is SGHRS, CDR2 YFSETQ. Trimming cost V 0 bases and J 6 bases, with 10 bases left between them. The CDR3 runs to 13 residues. The CDR3 sequence is CASSLVDRGEQYF. As DNA, the CDR3 is TGCGCCAGCAGCTTGGTGGACCGTGGCGAGCAGTACTTC.

The chain employs TRBV25-1 and TRBJ2-2, with a tentative D call TRBD1 (6 bases). The length of the CDR3 is 14 residues. CDR1 and CDR2 (germline): MGHDK, SYGVNS. V gave up 6 bases and J gave up 5 bases, with 13 bases separating them. CDR3 sequence (DNA): TGTGCCAGCAGGGCAGACAGGTTTACCGGGGAGCTGTTTTTT. This encodes CASRADRFTGELFF.

The chain links TRBV5-3 to TRBJ1-2, with TRBD1 matching over 10 bases. TRBV5-3 is flagged as an ORF with uncertain function. V shed 2 bases, J shed 3 bases, and the junction held 4 bases outside the gene matches. The CDR3 is 15 amino acids. In DNA, the CDR3 is TGTGCCAGAAGCTTCGGGACAGGGGTGGACTATGGCTACACCTTC. Translated: CARSFGTGVDYGYTF.

The chain joins TRBV2 to TRBJ1-3; D is ambiguous. Germline CDR1 and CDR2: SNHLY and FYNNEI. The CDR3 has 13 amino acids. V was cut by 4 bases and J by 2 bases, with 6 bases left in between. The CDR3 DNA reads TGTGCCAGCAGTGGCTCTGCTGGAAACACCATATATTTT. Translation: CASSGSAGNTIYF.

V and J are TRBV19 and TRBJ2-5; D is possibly TRBD2 (5 bases). V lost 7 bases to trimming and J lost 3 bases, with 12 bases between them. CDR1 is LNHDA, CDR2 SQIVND, per germline (reference sequence). This CDR3 spans 13 amino acids. As DNA, the CDR3 is TGTGCCAGTAAGAGGGCCAACGAAGAGACCCAGTACTTC. This codes for CASKRANEETQYF.

CDR3 DNA sequence: TGCGCCAGCAGTCACCCAACAGGGCACAGATGGGATACGCAGTATTTT. Its translation is CASSHPTGHRWDTQYF. This rearrangement joins TRBV23-1 to TRBJ2-3; D is perhaps TRBD1 (6 bases). TRBV23-1 is recorded as an ORF, its role being uncertain. CDR3 size: 16 residues. The V and J ends lost 3 bases and 6 bases respectively, with 19 bases between them.

The genes are TRBV7-3 and TRBJ2-2, with a tentative D call TRBD1 (5 bases). CDR3 length equals 13 residues. The germline CDR1 and CDR2 sequences are SGHTA and FQGTGA. V was clipped by 4 bases and J by 5 bases, with 8 bases between them. This CDR3 is CASSYSGTGELFF. As DNA, the CDR3 is TGTGCCAGCAGCTATTCAGGGACCGGGGAGCTGTTTTTT.

The rearrangement joins TRBV27 to TRBJ2-7, with 7 bases fitting TRBD1. Germline assignment: CDR1 MNHEY and CDR2 SMNVEV (reference sequence). The length of the CDR3 is 13 residues. Unmatched junction bases numbered 3, after V lost 5 bases and J lost 2 bases. The chain's CDR3 is CASSTQGAYEQYF. As DNA, the CDR3 is TGTGCCAGCAGTACGCAGGGGGCCTACGAGCAGTACTTC.

The chain joins TRBV19 to TRBJ2-5, with D tentatively TRBD2 (5 bases). V lost 1 base and J 3 bases, leaving 12 bases between the germline ends. The CDR3 is 15 residues long. Germline CDR1 is LNHDA and CDR2 is SQIVND (reference sequence). The CDR3 DNA sequence: TGTGCCAGTAGTATAGCCTCCCCCGGGGAAGAGACCCAGTACTTC. This translates into CASSIASPGEETQYF.

The CDR3 nucleotides read TGTGCCAGCAGCTTGGCAGGGGGGAGTGGGGAGACCCAGTACTTC. Translating gives CASSLAGGSGETQYF. The rearrangement links TRBV5-4 to TRBJ2-5; maybe TRBD1 (7 bases). This CDR3 contains 15 residues. The V end was cut by 0 bases, the J end by 5 bases, with 14 bases between. Germline-derived CDR1 and CDR2 are SGHNT and YYREEE (reference sequence).

The chain combines TRBV19 with TRBJ2-2, with TRBD1 matching 7 bases. The J segment lost 1 base and the V segment lost 5 bases, leaving 4 bases of the junction unmatched. This CDR3 is 15 amino acids long. Per germline, CDR1 LNHDA and CDR2 SQIVND (reference sequence). DNA of the CDR3: TGTGCCAGTAGTGAACGACAGGGGAACACCGGGGAGCTGTTTTTT. Protein product: CASSERQGNTGELFF.

The V call is TRBV4-2, the J call TRBJ2-1; TRBD2 aligns across 10 bases. V dropped 0 bases and J dropped 5; count of bases not matched to a gene: 4. The CDR3 covers 16 residues. Germline values: CDR1 LGHNA, CDR2 YNFKEQ. CDR3 bases: TGTGCCAGCAGCCAAGAGGGGCTAGCGGGGGACAATGAGCAGTTCTTC. The encoded protein is CASSQEGLAGDNEQFF.

The rearrangement joins TRBV23-1 to TRBJ2-7; TRBD2 aligns across 8 bases. TRBV23-1 qualifies as an ORF whose function is uncertain. The CDR3 is made up of 14 amino acids. V lost 3 bases to trimming and J lost 2 bases; unmatched junction nucleotides: 3. The CDR3 DNA is TGCGCCAGCAGTCACTCCGGGGGGGCCTACGAGCAGTACTTC. Its translation is CASSHSGGAYEQYF.

The gene calls are TRBV9 and TRBJ2-3; TRBD2 matches at 8 bases. The ends lost 1 base at V and 0 bases at J; junction bases unmatched: 4. Germline V gene lookup returns CDR1 SGDLS and CDR2 YYNGEE. CDR3 length: 16 residues. CDR3 sequence reads: CASSVTSGQSTDTQYF. The CDR3 DNA follows: TGTGCCAGCAGCGTAACTAGCGGCCAGAGCACAGATACGCAGTATTTT.

The chain employs TRBV2 and TRBJ1-5; unclear D gene. Germline V lookup: CDR1 SNHLY, CDR2 FYNNEI. The length of the CDR3 is 13 residues. Trimming stripped 6 bases from V and 0 bases from J, with 6 bases between. The CDR3 region has the DNA TGTGCCAGCAGACAGAATAGCAATCAGCCCCAGCATTTT. Its protein product is CASRQNSNQPQHF.

The chain recombines TRBV14 with TRBJ1-1; D gene uncertain. CDR1 and CDR2 from the germline V gene are SGHDN and FVKESK. The CDR3 spans 14 residues. V was pared by 3 bases and J by 1 base, with 9 bases between. In nucleotides, the CDR3 is TGTGCCAGCAGCCATTTGGCGTGGAACACTGAAGCTTTCTTT. This encodes CASSHLAWNTEAFF.